This T cell receptor beta chain was identified during a study of regulatory T cells in long-lasting Graves disease. Time point indicated: newly diagnosed GD, antithyroid drugs for less than 3 months. PBMC-derived RNA was used for the TCR library. General study points: Persistent Graves' patients showed less TCR diversity than newly diagnosed patients showed.

This clonotype was counted ten times or more. Its antigen is unidentified. The trim removed 5 bases at V and 4 bases at J, leaving 14 bases unmatched. CDR1 DFQATT and CDR2 SNEGSKA come from the germline V gene (reference sequence). CDR3 length: 16 residues. Sequencing libraries for TCR beta were prepared with iRepertoire HTBI primers and Arm-PCR of CDR3 regions. TCRdb re-called the multiplex PCR reads with MiXCR, one entry per CDR3 protein. Among approximately 360,000 distinct CDR3 sequences listed, 12% were seen once. These data were also filed under a second study, of T cells in Graves' hyperthyroidism and ophthalmopathy. From that study: Patients were excluded because of uncontrolled infection, other autoimmune disease, pregnancy or lactation.

This clonotype was obtained from a young woman with Graves disease. The V call is TRBV20-1, the J call TRBJ1-3; 7 bases map to TRBD1. The sequencing used peripheral blood mononuclear cells (PBMCs), collected at new diagnosis, from a patient treated with antithyroid drugs. The CDR3 region is CSASKTGTRSGNTIYF. The CDR3 bases are TGCAGTGCTTCAAAGACAGGGACCCGTTCAGGAAACACCATATATTTT.